Listed here are 10 T cell receptor beta chains from one sample, sequenced in a study of blood T cell repertoires in COVID-19. The data were produced by immunoSEQ multiplex PCR, yet TCRdb's version contains in-frame clones alone and is incomplete. The sample carries some 67,000 clones, over 80% recorded once. Sequences were obtained from peripheral blood. All receptors derive from a man aged 50 to 59 with active COVID-19.

The chain joins TRBV19 to TRBJ2-5, with a tentative D call TRBD2 (6 bases). From germline, CDR1 is LNHDA and CDR2 SQIVND (reference sequence). The CDR3 loop spans 14 amino acids. V lost 3 bases and J lost 5, with 13 bases in between. The CDR3 DNA sequence: TGTGCCAGTAGTATGGGGACTCCCCGCGAGACCCAGTACTTC. Translating gives CASSMGTPRETQYF.

The chain combines TRBV11-3 with TRBJ2-6; 12 nucleotides align to TRBD1. With 5 bases clipped from V and 0 bases from J, the junction kept 2 bases outside the gene matches. CDR1 is SGHNT, CDR2 YENEEA, per germline. CDR3 length: 17 residues. CDR3 loop: CASSQGQGASGANVLTF. CDR3 sequence (DNA): TGTGCCAGCAGCCAGGGACAGGGGGCCTCTGGGGCCAACGTCCTGACTTTC.

The chain couples TRBV28 to TRBJ1-1, with D possibly TRBD1 on 5 matching bases. CDR3 length equals 15 residues. Trimming stripped 3 bases from V and 0 bases from J, with 11 bases between. Germline CDR1 is MDHEN and CDR2 is SYDVKM. CDR3 sequence: CASSLAGNMNTEAFF. The CDR3 DNA reads TGTGCCAGCAGTTTGGCAGGGAACATGAACACTGAAGCTTTCTTT.

The chain couples TRBV5-4 to TRBJ2-5; 8 bases agree with TRBD1. The germline V gene encodes CDR1 SGHNT and CDR2 YYREEE (reference sequence). The trim removed 1 base at V and 5 bases at J, leaving 10 bases unmatched. CDR3 length equals 16 residues. Written as DNA, the CDR3 is TGTGCCAGCAGCTTGCCGGGACAGGCTCAAAAGGAGACCCAGTACTTC. Translating gives CASSLPGQAQKETQYF.

The rearrangement joins TRBV5-1 to TRBJ1-4; 11 bases are shared with TRBD1. CDR3 length: 14 residues. Looked up from germline, CDR1 is SGHRS and CDR2 is YFSETQ. V lost 4 bases to trimming and J lost 7 bases; unmatched junction nucleotides: 3. As DNA, the CDR3 is TGCGCCAGCAGCCTTGGGACAGGGGGTGAAAAACTGTTTTTT. It codes for CASSLGTGGEKLFF.

This chain links TRBV5-1 with TRBJ2-1; 8 nucleotides align to TRBD2. The germline CDR1 and CDR2 sequences are SGHRS and YFSETQ. With 4 bases clipped from V and 8 bases from J, the junction kept 14 bases outside the gene matches. This CDR3 has 16 amino acids. CDR3 region: CASSVPSGGPSDEQFF. Written as DNA, the CDR3 is TGCGCCAGCAGCGTACCGAGCGGGGGCCCCTCTGATGAGCAGTTCTTC.

The chain is built from TRBV5-1 and TRBJ2-3; the match to TRBD2 covers 7 bases. The CDR3 is 14 amino acids. CDR1 and CDR2 (germline): SGHRS, YFSETQ. V shed 4 bases and J 2 bases; nucleotides not matched to a gene: 4. The CDR3 spells CASSGAGATDTQYF. Written as DNA, the CDR3 is TGCGCCAGCAGCGGGGCGGGAGCCACAGATACGCAGTATTTT.

This clone was picked up one time. The J gene is TRBJ2-1, the V gene TRBV9, with TRBD2 matching 11 bases. CDR1 SGDLS and CDR2 YYNGEE come from the germline V gene. Trimming took 5 bases from V and 4 from J; bases not matched to a gene: 2. CDR3 length: 14 amino acids. CDR3 sequence reads: CASRGLAAYNEQFF. The CDR3 DNA follows: TGTGCCAGCAGGGGACTAGCGGCGTACAATGAGCAGTTCTTC.

The chain couples TRBV7-8 to TRBJ2-3, with a possible D match to TRBD2 (5 bases). CDR1 is SGHVS, CDR2 FQNEAQ, per germline. Trimming shortened V by 5 bases and J by 2 bases, and 29 bases separated the two germline ends. CDR3 length: 20 residues. The CDR3, as DNA: TGTGCCAGCAGCCTCCCCGTTTACAGCGGCCGAACACCTTACACAGATACGCAGTATTTT. It encodes CASSLPVYSGRTPYTDTQYF.

This chain joins TRBV19 and TRBJ1-2; 9 bases align to TRBD1. After removal of 6 bases from V and 8 bases from J, the junction contained 7 bases not matched to a gene. Germline V gene data show CDR1 as LNHDA and CDR2 as SQIVND (reference sequence). The CDR3 length is 13 residues. The CDR3 nucleotides read TGTGCCAGTAGCCTTGGGACAGGGTTCGGCTACACCTTC. It encodes CASSLGTGFGYTF. The full variable domain, its missing parts supplied by reference TRBV19 and TRBJ1-2, is DGGITQSPKYLFRKEGQNVTLSCEQNLNHDAMYWYRQDPGQGLRLIYYSQIVNDFQKGDIAEGYSVSREKKESFPLTVTSAQKNPTAFYLCASSLGTGFGYTFGSGTRLTVV.